The T cell receptor (beta chain) under discussion was sequenced for a study of Graves' ophthalmopathy and Graves' hyperthyroidism. Study-level points and caveats: Ophthalmopathy progression was predicted by the model at 70.59% sensitivity and approximately 73% specificity. Sensitivity reached 85% to 90% and specificity around 81% for a 13-signature model separating ophthalmopathy from stable hyperthyroidism.

Germline lookup yields CDR1 SGHAT and CDR2 FQNNGV. This CDR3 comprises 16 residues. J was trimmed by 1 base and V by 6 bases; bases with no gene match: 11. This clonotype occurred many times. The antigen is not known. Amplification of the TCR beta CDR3 regions used RNA transcripts (as template). HTBI-primed RT-PCR formed the first round, and a multiplex PCR formed the second. TCRdb re-analysed the multiplex PCR reads in MiXCR, keeping a single row per CDR3 protein. Here the sample spans around 1.1 million distinct CDR3 sequences, 35% to 40% being singletons. The material sequenced was peripheral blood or thyroid tissue (not recorded which). The origin of this receptor is an adult man with Graves' hyperthyroidism. The V gene is TRBV11-2, the J gene TRBJ2-5; 7 bases are shared with TRBD1. The CDR3 here is CASSQAWDRGQETQYF. DNA for the CDR3: TGTGCCAGCAGTCAAGCCTGGGACAGAGGCCAAGAGACCCAGTACTTC.